This T cell receptor beta chain stems from a study of identical twins. Trimming shortened V by 5 bases and J by 5 bases, and 10 bases separated the two germline ends. The CDR3 runs to 12 residues. TCRdb passed the 5' RACE reads through MiXCR, listing each CDR3 protein once. The table lists hundreds of thousands of distinct CDR3 sequences, roughly an eighth of them singletons. Study findings and constraints: Weaker excess sharing between twins was seen in beta out-of-frame sequences.

As regards this clonotype: The antigen is not known.

In addition, the sample was reused for a study of yellow fever vaccine responses in identical twins.

V and J are TRBV12-3 or TRBV12-4 and TRBJ2-7; weak D call: TRBD1 (6 bases). The clonotype was recovered from a young woman in good health. Sequencing input: PBMCs. The CDR3 DNA sequence: TGTGCCAGCAGTCTCAACAGGGACGAGCAGTACTTC. It encodes CASSLNRDEQYF.